The text below deals with one TCR beta chain. In its sample, this clonotype was seen a few times. Its antigen remains undetermined. No quality values exist for individual bases; no much larger clone is one base distant. The data derive from a study of T-cell memory formation after mild COVID-19 (dated by TCRdb to the early 2020s). Regarding the research as a whole: TCR sequence clusters from the two donors were found to be largely donor specific. The cohort was made up of two young adult volunteers, one female and one male, who were previously healthy. In a couple of donors, T-cell clones that expanded and contracted after mild COVID-19 were tracked by sequencing TCRalpha and TCRbeta repertoires over time. Broader findings and caveats from the paper: The study covered only a couple of mild cases, and larger cohorts including severe cases with pre-infection samples were considered necessary. Contracting CD4+ clones turned up mainly in the CM and EM memory subsets, whereas EMRA was where CD8+ clones were enriched. The detection of some responding clones in pre-infection memory suggests that pre-existing cross-reactive memory T cells joined the SARS-CoV-2 response. Clones that contracted from day 15 to 85 showed balanced CD4/CD8 phenotypes, whereas a second wave of clones that expanded from day 15 to 37 leaned towards CD4+. SARS-CoV-2 specificity was not confirmed for the second-wave clones peaking on day 37.

Sequencing was carried out with an Illumina NovaSeq 6000. TCRalpha and TCRbeta cDNA libraries were constructed by 5'RACE with constant-segment primers, with sample barcodes and unique molecular identifiers being introduced. RNA was extracted from every sample with Trizol reagent. Library amplification was performed in two PCR steps, and a second sample barcode and Illumina TruSeq adapters were introduced in the second step. Sequencing of libraries was performed on an Illumina NovaSeq with 2 x 150 bp paired-end reads. As for how the authors treated the data: Demultiplexing of reads and collapsing into UMI-guided consensus sequences were performed with migec v1.2.7. Using mixcr v2.1.11, UMI consensuses were aligned to TRA and TRB V and J templates and then assembled into clonotypes. A clonotype was counted as expanded or contracted only if both edgeR and NoisET called the change significant, with noise models trained on biological replicates. edgeR calls used a false discovery rate-adjusted p below 0.01 and a log2 fold-change threshold of 1. As an exploratory analysis of dynamics, max-normalized trajectories of the 1000 most abundant clonotypes were examined by PCA with hierarchical clustering. Separately sequenced CD4+ and CD8+ repertoires were used to assign the CD4 or CD8 phenotype of responding clones. TCRdb trimmed public reads at Q25 via fastp, called clones via MiXCR and kept in-frame beta chains. Duplicate CDR3 protein sequences are folded into a single record with the most common DNA and genes. The V and J calls here are based on TCRdb, not the publication. The sample profile shows some 320,000 distinct CDR3 sequences; approximately 16% of them were found once. The top ten clonotypes cover 20% to 25% of the sample.

PBMCs were isolated by Ficoll-Paque density gradient centrifugation. CDR1 MNHEY and CDR2 SMNVEV were looked up in the germline V gene (reference sequence). From the cysteine up to the phenylalanine, the CDR3 has a length of 18 residues. Here the CDR3 DNA is all that survives: 54 bases in frame from base 1. The junction carries 23 bases between V and J, which are trimmed by 5 bases and 0 bases respectively. The sample consisted of PBMCs or a T cell subset sorted from them (not recorded which). The origin of this receptor is a man between 18 and 29 years old who had mild COVID-19 (a few samples of this study predate the infection). The sample titles of this study are shuffled in the database, so cell type and time point are left out; the donor was told from shared clones. In this chain, TRBV27 is recombined with TRBJ2-7; a weak D assignment points to TRBD1 (5 bases agree). The DNA sequence reads TGTGCCAGCAGTCTAGTCCCCTCTTCCAGGGCGAGCTCCTACGAGCAGTACTTC. It encodes CASSLVPSSRASSYEQYF.